Listed below are T cell receptor beta chains from one sample, sequenced in a study of cytomegalovirus exposure and HLA in healthy donors. Assay: immunoSEQ multiplex PCR; the TCRdb copy retains only in-frame clones and omits some. The sample lists fewer than 350,000 clones, roughly 90% occurring once. Material for sequencing was PBMCs. All receptors come from a woman aged 18-29 years in good health and CMV-seronegative. The CDR3 runs from the conserved cysteine through the conserved F or W. The D gene is left open where the match is weak. Only some rows state a clone size, as once, few, many or a class for expanded clones.

CDR3: CASSLSETDSGGQYF; DNA: TGTGCCAGCAGCTTGAGCGAGACGGACTCCGGGGGACAGTACTTC; D: NA; J: TRBJ2-5; size: NA; V: TRBV5-4
CDR3: CASTPSGQGANEQYF; DNA: TGTGCCAGCACCCCCAGCGGACAGGGGGCTAACGAGCAGTACTTC; D: TRBD1; J: TRBJ2-7; size: few; V: TRBV6-5
CDR3: CASIGSRGRGQGYGYTF; DNA: TGTGCCAGCATTGGGTCGAGAGGGAGAGGACAGGGCTATGGCTACACCTTC; D: TRBD1; J: TRBJ1-2; size: NA; V: TRBV2
CDR3: CASSKGEGKTEAFF; DNA: TGTGCCAGTAGTAAAGGCGAGGGAAAGACTGAAGCTTTCTTT; D: NA; J: TRBJ1-1; size: NA; V: TRBV19
CDR3: CASSEGHRSNQPQHF; DNA: TGTGCCAGCAGTGAGGGCCACCGTAGCAATCAGCCCCAGCATTTT; D: NA; J: TRBJ1-5; size: NA; V: TRBV6-1
CDR3: CASSPSWSSYNEQFF; DNA: TGTGCCAGCAGCCCAAGCTGGAGCTCCTACAATGAGCAGTTCTTC; D: NA; J: TRBJ2-1; size: NA; V: TRBV11-2
CDR3: CASNQLGTVEINEQFF; DNA: TGTGCCAGCAATCAACTCGGGACAGTAGAAATCAATGAGCAGTTCTTC; D: TRBD1; J: TRBJ2-1; size: NA; V: TRBV27
CDR3: CASSVGTGGEAFF; DNA: TGTGCCAGCAGCGTAGGGACAGGAGGTGAAGCTTTCTTT; D: TRBD1; J: TRBJ1-1; size: NA; V: TRBV9
CDR3: CASSPTGGEQYF; DNA: TGTGCCAGCAGCCCCACGGGGGGGGAGCAGTACTTC; D: TRBD2; J: TRBJ2-7; size: NA; V: TRBV7-9
CDR3: CASSGGQPSGYTF; DNA: TGTGCCAGCAGTGGAGGACAGCCTAGTGGCTACACCTTC; D: NA; J: TRBJ1-2; size: NA; V: TRBV2
CDR3: CASSYSSLAGRNEQFF; DNA: TGTGCCAGCAGTTACTCGTCCCTAGCGGGGCGGAATGAGCAGTTCTTC; D: TRBD2; J: TRBJ2-1; size: NA; V: TRBV6-5
CDR3: CSVDRGLGGNTIYF; DNA: TGCAGCGTGGACAGGGGTCTTGGTGGAAACACCATATATTTT; D: TRBD1; J: TRBJ1-3; size: NA; V: TRBV29-1
CDR3: CASSLGTADLTEAFF; DNA: TGCGCCAGCAGCTTAGGGACAGCCGATCTAACTGAAGCTTTCTTT; D: TRBD1; J: TRBJ1-1; size: NA; V: TRBV5-1
CDR3: CARAEFVAPGQTEAFF; DNA: TGCGCCAGGGCTGAGTTCGTGGCTCCGGGACAGACTGAAGCTTTCTTT; D: TRBD1; J: TRBJ1-1; size: NA; V: TRBV10-1
CDR3: CASSDLAGVAKNIQYF; DNA: TGTGCCAGCTCGGATCTAGCGGGGGTAGCCAAAAACATTCAGTACTTC; D: TRBD2; J: TRBJ2-4; size: NA; V: TRBV27
CDR3: CASSDNLAGSLEQYF; DNA: TGTGCCAGCAGTGATAATCTAGCGGGGTCCCTCGAGCAGTACTTC; D: TRBD2; J: TRBJ2-7; size: NA; V: TRBV2
CDR3: CASSPPSGVNTGELFF; DNA: TGTGCCAGCTCACCACCGTCGGGGGTAAACACCGGGGAGCTGTTTTTT; D: NA; J: TRBJ2-2; size: NA; V: TRBV18
CDR3: CAGSPTLSGGYQHTQYF; DNA: TGTGCCGGCAGCCCCACCCTTAGCGGGGGATATCAGCATACGCAGTATTTT; D: TRBD2; J: TRBJ2-3; size: NA; V: TRBV7-3
CDR3: CSVGVGQPQHF; DNA: TGCAGTGTAGGGGTGGGCCAGCCCCAGCATTTT; D: NA; J: TRBJ1-5; size: NA; V: TRBV20-1
CDR3: CDTGTLNTEAFF; DNA: TGTGACACCGGGACTCTGAACACTGAAGCTTTCTTT; D: NA; J: TRBJ1-1; size: few; V: TRBV6-1
CDR3: CASSEHSSNTGELFF; DNA: TGTGCCAGCAGTGAACATAGTTCGAACACCGGGGAGCTGTTTTTT; D: NA; J: TRBJ2-2; size: NA; V: TRBV2
CDR3: CATSPGSRGHTEAFF; DNA: TGTGCCACCAGCCCGGGGTCCAGGGGCCACACTGAAGCTTTCTTT; D: NA; J: TRBJ1-1; size: once; V: TRBV15
CDR3: CASSLKGDPRNEQFF; DNA: TGTGCCAGCAGCTTGAAGGGGGACCCGAGAAATGAGCAGTTCTTC; D: NA; J: TRBJ2-1; size: NA; V: TRBV7-3
CDR3: CASTQSPQGAQGYTF; DNA: TGTGCCAGTACCCAAAGCCCTCAGGGGGCGCAAGGCTACACCTTC; D: TRBD1; J: TRBJ1-2; size: NA; V: TRBV19
CDR3: CASSHHHPTKYFRDSGANVLTF; DNA: TGCGCCAGCAGTCACCACCACCCAACAAAATACTTCAGGGACTCTGGGGCCAACGTCCTGACTTTC; D: NA; J: TRBJ2-6; size: once; V: TRBV23-1
CDR3: CASSSRVGEQYF; DNA: TGTGCCAGCAGCTCCCGGGTAGGCGAGCAGTACTTC; D: NA; J: TRBJ2-7; size: NA; V: TRBV5-8
CDR3: CAWTRDRAVGMNTEAFF; DNA: TGTGCCTGGACTCGGGACAGGGCGGTTGGGATGAACACTGAAGCTTTCTTT; D: TRBD1; J: TRBJ1-1; size: NA; V: TRBV30
CDR3: CAISESSGSGGANYEQYF; DNA: TGTGCCATCAGTGAGTCGAGTGGTAGCGGGGGGGCTAACTACGAGCAGTACTTC; D: TRBD2; J: TRBJ2-7; size: NA; V: TRBV10-3
CDR3: CASSGGTGGNQPRHF; DNA: TGTGCCAGCAGTGGCGGGACAGGAGGGAATCAGCCCCGGCATTTT; D: TRBD1; J: TRBJ1-5; size: NA; V: TRBV6-1
CDR3: CAWSVQAGHYGYTF; DNA: TGTGCCTGGAGTGTACAGGCAGGGCACTATGGCTACACCTTC; D: NA; J: TRBJ1-2; size: NA; V: TRBV30
CDR3: CASSLVDRVGTEAFF; DNA: TGCGCCAGCAGTCTTGTAGACAGGGTGGGGACTGAAGCTTTCTTT; D: TRBD1; J: TRBJ1-1; size: NA; V: TRBV4-1
CDR3: CASSRIRGTSGYNEQFF; DNA: TGTGCCAGCAGCCGGATCCGAGGGACTAGCGGATACAATGAGCAGTTCTTC; D: TRBD2; J: TRBJ2-1; size: NA; V: TRBV13
CDR3: CASSPPPGQGPLDIQYF; DNA: TGTGCCAGCAGTCCCCCCCCCGGGCAGGGCCCGTTGGACATTCAGTACTTC; D: NA; J: TRBJ2-4; size: NA; V: TRBV7-9